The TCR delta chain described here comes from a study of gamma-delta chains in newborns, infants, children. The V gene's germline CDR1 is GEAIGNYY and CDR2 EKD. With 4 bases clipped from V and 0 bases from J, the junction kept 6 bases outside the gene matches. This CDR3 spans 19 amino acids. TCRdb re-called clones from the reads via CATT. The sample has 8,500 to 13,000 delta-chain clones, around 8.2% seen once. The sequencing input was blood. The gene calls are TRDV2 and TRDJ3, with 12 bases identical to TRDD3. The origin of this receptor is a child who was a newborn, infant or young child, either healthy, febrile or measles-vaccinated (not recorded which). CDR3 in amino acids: CACDHWGILSSWDTRQMFF. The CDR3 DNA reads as TGTGCCTGTGATCACTGGGGGATACTGAGCTCCTGGGACACCCGACAGATGTTTTTC.